Listed below are T cell receptor beta chains from one sample, sequenced in a study of blood T cells in healthy people across ages. TCRdb re-derived calls from the 5' RACE reads in MiXCR, one entry per CDR3 protein. The profile shows about 1.6 million distinct CDR3 sequences, approximately 32% of them singletons. The sequenced material came from blood. The receptors stem from a woman aged 25 to 39 in good health. Each CDR3 is given without its conserved first and last residue. Each record gives: J gene, V gene, CDR3 length, CDR3 protein.

J gene: TRBJ2-7
V gene: TRBV10-3
CDR3 length: 11
CDR3 protein: AATGTGGYEQY

J gene: TRBJ2-1
V gene: TRBV11-2
CDR3 length: 14
CDR3 protein: ASSLRPSGLYNEQF

J gene: TRBJ2-1
V gene: TRBV27
CDR3 length: 16
CDR3 protein: ASSLSYLDRGLGNEQF

J gene: TRBJ1-2
V gene: TRBV10-2
CDR3 length: 11
CDR3 protein: ASSLGTKYGYT

J gene: TRBJ2-7
V gene: TRBV7-9
CDR3 length: 12
CDR3 protein: ASSLGDRGSVQY

J gene: TRBJ2-5
V gene: TRBV7-9
CDR3 length: 15
CDR3 protein: ASSLAPETSGQETQY

J gene: TRBJ2-6
V gene: TRBV30
CDR3 length: 10
CDR3 protein: AWAAGANVLT

J gene: TRBJ2-1
V gene: TRBV24-1
CDR3 length: 15
CDR3 protein: ATSDSGLAGVNNEQF

J gene: TRBJ2-7
V gene: TRBV7-6
CDR3 length: 17
CDR3 protein: ASSLAGGTGAGAGYEQY

J gene: TRBJ2-1
V gene: TRBV9
CDR3 length: 13
CDR3 protein: ASSPRTPRYNEQF

J gene: NA
V gene: TRBV2
CDR3 length: 10
CDR3 protein: ASMGLADEQY

J gene: TRBJ1-1
V gene: TRBV6-2/TRBV6-3
CDR3 length: 12
CDR3 protein: ASSYRGGGVEAF

J gene: TRBJ1-2
V gene: TRBV7-9
CDR3 length: 11
CDR3 protein: ASRNGQEAGYT

J gene: TRBJ1-5
V gene: TRBV12-3/TRBV12-4
CDR3 length: 13
CDR3 protein: ASSPGTGDLQPQH

J gene: TRBJ2-3
V gene: TRBV2
CDR3 length: 13
CDR3 protein: ASSEQGGTTDTQY

J gene: TRBJ2-6
V gene: TRBV12-3/TRBV12-4
CDR3 length: 13
CDR3 protein: ASSLDRSGANVLT

J gene: TRBJ2-5
V gene: TRBV25-1
CDR3 length: 12
CDR3 protein: ASSDLGSARTQY

J gene: TRBJ1-1
V gene: TRBV9
CDR3 length: 12
CDR3 protein: ASSETDRAGDAF

J gene: TRBJ1-4
V gene: TRBV29-1
CDR3 length: 11
CDR3 protein: SVDGGVREKLF

J gene: TRBJ2-1
V gene: TRBV6-1
CDR3 length: 13
CDR3 protein: ASSEASGSFDEQF

J gene: TRBJ2-7
V gene: TRBV12-3/TRBV12-4
CDR3 length: 12
CDR3 protein: ASSSDRERGEQY

J gene: TRBJ2-7
V gene: TRBV20-1
CDR3 length: 12
CDR3 protein: SARGGGSSYEQY

J gene: TRBJ2-7
V gene: TRBV2
CDR3 length: 13
CDR3 protein: ASSETSGVLHEQY

J gene: TRBJ2-1
V gene: TRBV20-1
CDR3 length: 12
CDR3 protein: SAARLGGLNEQF

J gene: TRBJ1-6
V gene: TRBV7-6
CDR3 length: 15
CDR3 protein: ASSLTSTQGRGSPLH

J gene: TRBJ2-5
V gene: TRBV27
CDR3 length: 12
CDR3 protein: ASSPQHGGYERY

J gene: TRBJ2-7
V gene: TRBV20-1
CDR3 length: 13
CDR3 protein: SARDPLAGVSEQY

J gene: TRBJ2-1
V gene: TRBV12-3/TRBV12-4
CDR3 length: 12
CDR3 protein: ASSFSVTYNEQF